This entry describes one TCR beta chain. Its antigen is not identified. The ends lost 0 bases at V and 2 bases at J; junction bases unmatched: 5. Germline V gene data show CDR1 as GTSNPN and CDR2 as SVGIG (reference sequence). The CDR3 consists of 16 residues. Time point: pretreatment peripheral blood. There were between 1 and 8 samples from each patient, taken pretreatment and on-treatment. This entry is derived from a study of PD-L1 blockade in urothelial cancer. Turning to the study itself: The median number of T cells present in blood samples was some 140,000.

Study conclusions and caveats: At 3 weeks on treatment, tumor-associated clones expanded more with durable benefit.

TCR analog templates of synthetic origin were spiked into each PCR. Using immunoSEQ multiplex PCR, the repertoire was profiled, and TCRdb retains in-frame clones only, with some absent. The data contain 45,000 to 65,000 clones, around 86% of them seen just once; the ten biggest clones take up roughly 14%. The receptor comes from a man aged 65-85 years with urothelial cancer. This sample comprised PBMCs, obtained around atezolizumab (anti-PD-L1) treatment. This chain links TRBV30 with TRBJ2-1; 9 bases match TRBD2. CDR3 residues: CAWSVRLAGPYNEQFF. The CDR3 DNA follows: TGTGCCTGGAGTGTACGCCTAGCGGGGCCCTACAATGAGCAGTTCTTC.